The text below deals with one T cell receptor (beta chain). This clonotype was detected a few times. Its antigen is still unknown. The record has no base qualities; no much larger clone is one base away. The sample belongs to a study of post-analysis software for immune sequencing data (dated by TCRdb to between 2014 and 2017). About the investigation overall: Relapsing-remitting, secondary progressive and progressive-relapsing multiple sclerosis were recorded as disease courses, and subtype annotation was lacking for some patients. A subset of samples was prepared in parallel using single-end sample barcoding, then pooled and co-amplified after Illumina adapter ligation. The multiple sclerosis patient repertoires were compared with approximately 11 previously published healthy control repertoires from donors aged roughly 6 to 25 years. The research as a whole found: Significantly higher frequencies in patients than in controls were found for roughly 5 TRBV segments, including TRBV5-6, TRBV5-1 and TRBV20-1. Direct clustering with F measure showed strong co-clustering of samples prepared in the same batch, prompting a batch-effect correction. The control group was slightly older than the multiple sclerosis patient group. Significantly lower normalized Chao1 diversity was found in multiple sclerosis patients than in controls, suggesting substantial peripheral T-cell clonal expansion.

The CDR3 starts with the cysteine, ends with the phenylalanine, and has 12 residues. Only the CDR3 DNA stays, 36 bases, in frame from base 1. In the germline V gene (reference sequence), CDR1 corresponds to DFQATT and CDR2 to SNEGSKA. The trim is 3 bases for V and 6 bases for J, with a gap of 12 bases between the germline ends. To prepare the library, PCR was applied. TCRdb names Illumina HiSeq 2500 as the instrument used. To reduce PCR and sequencing biases, unique molecular identifiers were built into the TCR beta cDNA libraries. Approximately 500,000 cDNA molecules were obtained per 1 to 10 million input T cells, so each molecule approximated one T cell. The same protocol used for the earlier healthy control dataset was applied to prepare and sequence the patient libraries. Samples belonging to the same batch were prepared together, multiplexed and sequenced on a shared HiSeq lane. The source study handled its data this way. Raw barcoded reads were processed with MIGEC, and single-read molecular identifier groups were discarded before consensus assembly and CDR3 extraction. Clonotype tables were post-analysed with VDJtools, normalizing diversity by down-sampling all datasets to the smallest sample size. Repertoire overlap clustering matched CDR3 amino acid but not nucleotide sequences to correct batch-related cross-sample contamination. The public reads were reanalyzed by TCRdb: fastp trimming at Q25, MiXCR alignment, in-frame beta chains only. Rows matching on CDR3 protein sequence are summarized as one entry with the most common DNA and genes. The V and J calls were not made by the authors but by TCRdb's processing. The table for this sample lists around 710,000 distinct CDR3 sequences; roughly 50% of them were counted only once. Together, the top ten hold over 4.5% of the sample.

TCR beta repertoires were profiled from peripheral blood of some 13 young patients with multiple sclerosis to demonstrate the VDJtools post-analysis software. The multiple sclerosis patients were children and adolescents ranging in age from about 6 to 16 years. This sequence originates from a girl aged 10 to 17 with multiple sclerosis. The chain is assembled from TRBV20-1 and TRBJ2-7; the D segment could be TRBD1, given 6 matching bases. Sequences were obtained from blood. The CDR3 is CSARVDSLEQYF. The DNA sequence is given as TGCAGTGCTAGGGTGGACAGCCTCGAGCAGTACTTC.